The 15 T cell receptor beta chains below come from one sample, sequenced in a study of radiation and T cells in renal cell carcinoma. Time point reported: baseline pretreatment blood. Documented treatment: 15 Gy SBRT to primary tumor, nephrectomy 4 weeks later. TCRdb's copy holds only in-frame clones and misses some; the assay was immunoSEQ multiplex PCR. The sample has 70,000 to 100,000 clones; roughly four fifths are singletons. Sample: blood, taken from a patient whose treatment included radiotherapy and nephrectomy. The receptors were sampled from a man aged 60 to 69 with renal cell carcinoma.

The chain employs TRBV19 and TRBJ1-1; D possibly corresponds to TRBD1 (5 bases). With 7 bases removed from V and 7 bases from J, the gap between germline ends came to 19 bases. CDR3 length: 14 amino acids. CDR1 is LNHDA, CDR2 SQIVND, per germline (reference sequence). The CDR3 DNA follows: TGTGCCAGTACCATTGGGGGGGGGACCATTGAAGCTTTCTTT. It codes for CASTIGGGTIEAFF.

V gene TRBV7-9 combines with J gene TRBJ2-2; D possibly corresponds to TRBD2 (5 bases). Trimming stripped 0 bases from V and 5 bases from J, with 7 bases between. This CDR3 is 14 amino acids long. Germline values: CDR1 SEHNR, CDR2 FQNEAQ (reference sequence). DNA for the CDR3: TGTGCCAGCAGCTTAGCAACTAGGACCGGGGAGCTGTTTTTT. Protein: CASSLATRTGELFF.

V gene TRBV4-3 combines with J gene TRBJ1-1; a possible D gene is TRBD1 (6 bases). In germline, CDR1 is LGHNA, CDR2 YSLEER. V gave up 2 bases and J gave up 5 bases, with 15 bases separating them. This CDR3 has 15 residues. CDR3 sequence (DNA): TGCGCCAGCAGCCAAAGCTCGACAGGTTTGACTGAAGCTTTCTTT. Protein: CASSQSSTGLTEAFF.

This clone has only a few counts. CDR3 sequence (DNA): TGCGCCAGCAGCTTAATACAGGGAGGGAGCACTGAAGCTTTCTTT. Translating gives CASSLIQGGSTEAFF. The rearrangement joins TRBV5-1 to TRBJ1-1; possible D gene TRBD1, 6 bases. The germline gives CDR1 SGHRS, CDR2 YFSETQ. V was pared by 2 bases and J by 4 bases, with 15 bases between. The CDR3 has 15 residues. Full variable domain (outside the CDR3, taken from reference TRBV5-1 and TRBJ1-1): KAGVTQTPRYLIKTRGQQVTLSCSPISGHRSVSWYQQTPGQGLQFLFEYFSETQRNKGNFPGRFSGRQFSNSRSEMNVSTLELGDSALYLCASSLIQGGSTEAFFGQGTRLTVV.

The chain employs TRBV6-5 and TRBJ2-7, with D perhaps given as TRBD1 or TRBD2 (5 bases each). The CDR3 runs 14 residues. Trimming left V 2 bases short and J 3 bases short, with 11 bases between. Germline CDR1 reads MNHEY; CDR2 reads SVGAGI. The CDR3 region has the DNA TGTGCCAGCAGTTACGGGGGAGTGTACTACGAGCAGTACTTC. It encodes CASSYGGVYYEQYF.

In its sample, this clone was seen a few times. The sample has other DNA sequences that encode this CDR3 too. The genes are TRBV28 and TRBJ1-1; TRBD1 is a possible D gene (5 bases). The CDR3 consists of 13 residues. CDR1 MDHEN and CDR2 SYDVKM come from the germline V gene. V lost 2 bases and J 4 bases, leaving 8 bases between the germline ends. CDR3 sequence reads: CASSLQGSTEAFF. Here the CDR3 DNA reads TGTGCCAGCAGTTTACAGGGTTCCACTGAAGCTTTCTTT.

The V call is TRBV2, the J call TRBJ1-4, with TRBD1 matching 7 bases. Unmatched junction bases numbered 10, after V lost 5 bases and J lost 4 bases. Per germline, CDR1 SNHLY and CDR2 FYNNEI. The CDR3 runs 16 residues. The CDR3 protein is CASSKRRGQGNEKLFF. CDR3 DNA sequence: TGTGCCAGCAGTAAGAGGAGGGGGCAGGGTAATGAAAAACTGTTTTTT.

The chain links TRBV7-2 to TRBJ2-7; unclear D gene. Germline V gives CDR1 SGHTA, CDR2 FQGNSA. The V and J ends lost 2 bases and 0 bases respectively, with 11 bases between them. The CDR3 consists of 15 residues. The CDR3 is CASSLMSAVSYEQYF. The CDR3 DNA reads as TGTGCCAGCAGCTTAATGTCGGCAGTCTCCTACGAGCAGTACTTC.

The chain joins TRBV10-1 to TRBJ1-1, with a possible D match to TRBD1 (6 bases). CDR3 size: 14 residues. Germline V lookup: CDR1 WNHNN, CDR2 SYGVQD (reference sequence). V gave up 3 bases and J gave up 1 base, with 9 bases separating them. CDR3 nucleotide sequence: TGCGCCAGCAGTGACTTGACAGGGAACACTGAAGCTTTCTTT. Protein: CASSDLTGNTEAFF.

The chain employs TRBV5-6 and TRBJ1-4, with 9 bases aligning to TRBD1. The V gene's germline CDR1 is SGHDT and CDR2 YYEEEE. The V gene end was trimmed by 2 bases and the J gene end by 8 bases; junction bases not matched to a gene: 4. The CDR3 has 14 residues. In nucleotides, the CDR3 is TGTGCCAGCAGCTTAGGACAGGGGCAGGAAAAACTGTTTTTT. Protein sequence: CASSLGQGQEKLFF.

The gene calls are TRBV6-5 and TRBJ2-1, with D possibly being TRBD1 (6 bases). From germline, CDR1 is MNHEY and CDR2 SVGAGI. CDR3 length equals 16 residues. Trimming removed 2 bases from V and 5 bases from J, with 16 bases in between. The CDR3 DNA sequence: TGTGCCAGCAGTTACCCCCGGGACACGGGCAACAATGAGCAGTTCTTC. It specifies CASSYPRDTGNNEQFF.

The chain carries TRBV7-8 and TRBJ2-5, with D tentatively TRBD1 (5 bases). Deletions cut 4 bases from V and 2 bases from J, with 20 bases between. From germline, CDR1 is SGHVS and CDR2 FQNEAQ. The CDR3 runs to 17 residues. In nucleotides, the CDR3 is TGTGCCAGCAGCTCACCCTTTCAGGGTGTATGGCAAGAGACCCAGTACTTC. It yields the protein CASSSPFQGVWQETQYF.

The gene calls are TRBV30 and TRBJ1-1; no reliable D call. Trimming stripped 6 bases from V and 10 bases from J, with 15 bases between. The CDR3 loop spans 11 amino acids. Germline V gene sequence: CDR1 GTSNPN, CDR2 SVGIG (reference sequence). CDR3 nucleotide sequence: TGTGCCTGTAGTATAGGGCAGGCAGCTTTCTTT. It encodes CACSIGQAAFF.

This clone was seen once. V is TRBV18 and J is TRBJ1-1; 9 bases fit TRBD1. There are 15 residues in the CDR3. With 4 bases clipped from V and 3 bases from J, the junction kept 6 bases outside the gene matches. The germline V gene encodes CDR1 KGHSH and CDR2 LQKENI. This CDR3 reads CASSLRTGEHTEAFF. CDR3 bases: TGTGCCAGCTCACTTCGGACAGGGGAGCACACTGAAGCTTTCTTT.

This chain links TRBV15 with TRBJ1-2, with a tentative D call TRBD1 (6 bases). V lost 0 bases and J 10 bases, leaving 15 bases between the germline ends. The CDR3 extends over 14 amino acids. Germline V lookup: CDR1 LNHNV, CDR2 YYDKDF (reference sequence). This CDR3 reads CATSREFRGSPYTF. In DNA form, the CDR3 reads TGTGCCACCAGCAGAGAATTTAGGGGGAGCCCCTACACCTTC.